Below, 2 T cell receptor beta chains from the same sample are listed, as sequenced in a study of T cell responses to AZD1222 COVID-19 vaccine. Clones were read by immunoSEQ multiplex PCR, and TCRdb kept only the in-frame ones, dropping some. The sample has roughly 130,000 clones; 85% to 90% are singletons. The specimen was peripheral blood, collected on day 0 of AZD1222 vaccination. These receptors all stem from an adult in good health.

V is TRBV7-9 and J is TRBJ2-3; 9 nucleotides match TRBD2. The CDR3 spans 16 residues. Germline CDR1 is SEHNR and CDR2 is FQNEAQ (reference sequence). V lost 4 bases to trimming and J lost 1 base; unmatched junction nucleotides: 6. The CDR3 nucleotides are TGTGCCAGCAGCTCTAGCGGGACTGGGCGCACAGATACGCAGTATTTT. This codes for CASSSSGTGRTDTQYF. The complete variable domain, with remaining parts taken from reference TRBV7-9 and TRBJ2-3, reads DTGVSQNPRHKITKRGQNVTFRCDPISEHNRLYWYRQTLGQGPEFLTYFQNEAQLEKSRLLSDRFSAERPKGSFSTLEIQRTEQGDSAMYLCASSSSGTGRTDTQYFGPGTRLTVL.

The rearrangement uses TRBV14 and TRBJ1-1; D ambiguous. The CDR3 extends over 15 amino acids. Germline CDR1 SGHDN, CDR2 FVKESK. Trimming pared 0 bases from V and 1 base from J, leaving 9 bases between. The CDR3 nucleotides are TGTGCCAGCAGCCAAGATACCAGCGAGAACACTGAAGCTTTCTTT. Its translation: CASSQDTSENTEAFF.